These T cell receptor beta chains were read from a single sample in a study of spatial heterogeneity in lung cancer. TCRdb re-derived calls from the 5' RACE reads in MiXCR, one entry per CDR3 protein. The sample has about 10,000 distinct CDR3 sequences; 12% are singletons. Source: lung tumor tissue, taken at surgery. The receptors derive from a female donor with early-stage non-small cell lung cancer. Both conserved end residues are part of each CDR3. D genes are given only for firm matches. Some rows have no size entry. The others give once, few or many, or a class for an expanded clone.

CDR3 DNA: TGTGCCAGCACCATGGGGCTAGCGAACAATGAGCAGTTCTTC
CDR3 protein: CASTMGLANNEQFF
V gene: TRBV12-3/TRBV12-4
J gene: TRBJ2-1
D gene: .
clone size: few

CDR3 DNA: TGTGCCAGCAGTTTCTCGTGGGGCTACACCTTC
CDR3 protein: CASSFSWGYTF
V gene: TRBV28
J gene: TRBJ1-2
D gene: .
clone size: few

CDR3 DNA: TGCGCCAGCAGCTTGACAGGGACGGGAGGCTACACCTTC
CDR3 protein: CASSLTGTGGYTF
V gene: TRBV5-1
J gene: TRBJ1-2
D gene: .
clone size: many

CDR3 DNA: TGCGCCAGCAGCTTGGAAGTGACTAGCGGCGAGCAGTACTTC
CDR3 protein: CASSLEVTSGEQYF
V gene: TRBV5-1
J gene: TRBJ2-7
D gene: TRBD2
clone size: medium-sized

CDR3 DNA: TGTGCCAGCTCACCGGCAAGTAATTTGAACACTGAAGCTTTCTTT
CDR3 protein: CASSPASNLNTEAFF
V gene: TRBV18
J gene: TRBJ1-1
D gene: .
clone size: many

CDR3 DNA: TGTGCCAGCTCACCTCGGGACAGTCTGAACACTGAAGCTTTCTTT
CDR3 protein: CASSPRDSLNTEAFF
V gene: TRBV18
J gene: TRBJ1-1
D gene: TRBD1
clone size: many

CDR3 DNA: TGTGCCAGCAGCCCGACAGGGTATGGTGCTGGAAACACCATATATTTT
CDR3 protein: CASSPTGYGAGNTIYF
V gene: TRBV12-3/TRBV12-4
J gene: TRBJ1-3
D gene: TRBD1
clone size: many

CDR3 DNA: TGTGCCAGTGCCCGATCCGACACCGGGGAGCTGTTTTTT
CDR3 protein: CASARSDTGELFF
V gene: TRBV7-6
J gene: TRBJ2-2
D gene: .
clone size: medium-sized

CDR3 DNA: TGTGCGACCAGCCCAGGGGGACACACAGATACGCAGTATTTT
CDR3 protein: CATSPGGHTDTQYF
V gene: TRBV15
J gene: TRBJ2-3
D gene: TRBD1
clone size: .

CDR3 DNA: TGTGCCAGCAGCTCGGGACGGCTAGCGGGAGCCCGCCACAATGAGCAGTTCTTC
CDR3 protein: CASSSGRLAGARHNEQFF
V gene: TRBV7-2
J gene: TRBJ2-1
D gene: TRBD2
clone size: medium-sized

CDR3 DNA: TGTGCCAGCAGCTATGGGGTGGAGACCCAGTACTTC
CDR3 protein: CASSYGVETQYF
V gene: TRBV7-9
J gene: TRBJ2-5
D gene: .
clone size: many

CDR3 DNA: TGTGCCAGCAGTTCGGGACTAGCGGGAGTTAGTAAGCAGTACTTC
CDR3 protein: CASSSGLAGVSKQYF
V gene: TRBV6-6
J gene: TRBJ2-7
D gene: TRBD2
clone size: medium-sized

CDR3 DNA: TGCGCCAGCAGCAGTTGGACAGGGGACACTGAAGCTTTCTTT
CDR3 protein: CASSSWTGDTEAFF
V gene: TRBV5-1
J gene: TRBJ1-1
D gene: TRBD1
clone size: many

CDR3 DNA: TGTGCCAGCAGCCAAGCGAATAGTCTAGCCAAAAACATTCAGTACTTC
CDR3 protein: CASSQANSLAKNIQYF
V gene: TRBV4-2
J gene: TRBJ2-4
D gene: .
clone size: .

CDR3 DNA: TGTGCCAGCGCACGAAATTCAGGGGATGGCTACACCTTC
CDR3 protein: CASARNSGDGYTF
V gene: TRBV7-3
J gene: TRBJ1-2
D gene: .
clone size: .

CDR3 DNA: TGTGCCAGCAGCTCCGGGACAGGGAGATTAGGGACTGAAGCTTTCTTT
CDR3 protein: CASSSGTGRLGTEAFF
V gene: TRBV7-9
J gene: TRBJ1-1
D gene: TRBD1
clone size: many

CDR3 DNA: TGCAGCGTTGAAAAGCCCGGCGGGGAAGCTTTCTTT
CDR3 protein: CSVEKPGGEAFF
V gene: TRBV29-1
J gene: TRBJ1-1
D gene: .
clone size: medium-sized